This is a list of T cell receptor beta chains from one sample in a study of cytomegalovirus exposure and HLA in healthy donors. Here immunoSEQ multiplex PCR was the method, and the copy in TCRdb shows in-frame clones only, minus some. The sample records 90,000 to 120,000 clones, 60% to 80% being singletons. Input material: PBMCs. The receptor set was obtained from a man aged 18-30 years in good health and CMV-seronegative. CDR3s include the opening cysteine and the closing phenylalanine or tryptophan. The D gene is left open where the match is weak. Not every row has a clone size; where given, it reads once, few, many or a size class.

TRBV7-2	NA	TRBJ2-2	NA	TGTGCCAGCAGCTTAGGGGGGCGGCTCACCGGGGAGCTGTTTTTT	CASSLGGRLTGELFF
TRBV9	NA	TRBJ1-1	NA	TGTGCCAGCACCTTATCGGACAGCCCCATGAACACTGAAGCTTTCTTT	CASTLSDSPMNTEAFF
TRBV5-4	TRBD1	TRBJ1-1	NA	TGTGCCAGCAGGGAAGGGACAGGGGGGAACACTGAAGCTTTCTTT	CASREGTGGNTEAFF
TRBV29-1	NA	TRBJ1-1	NA	TGCAGCGTTGAAGCGGCAGACAGCACTGAAGCTTTCTTT	CSVEAADSTEAFF
TRBV7-3	TRBD1	TRBJ1-1	few	TGTGCCAGCAGCTTAACCTCGGACAGGGGCACTGAAGCTTTCTTT	CASSLTSDRGTEAFF
TRBV5-1	TRBD2	TRBJ2-4	NA	TGCGCCAGCAGTCAAGGACTAGCGGGAAACATTCAGTACTTC	CASSQGLAGNIQYF
TRBV6-5	NA	TRBJ1-2	NA	TGTGCCAGCCTAGACCCGACTAACTATGGCTACACCTTC	CASLDPTNYGYTF
TRBV7-9	NA	TRBJ1-4	once	TGTGCCAGCAGCTCTATACGGGGGGCCAGTAATGAAAAACTGTTTTTT	CASSSIRGASNEKLFF
TRBV14	NA	TRBJ2-7	NA	TGTGCCAGCAGCCAAGGGACATCCCTTACCCACGAGCAGTACTTC	CASSQGTSLTHEQYF
TRBV15	TRBD1	TRBJ1-1	NA	TGTGCCACCAGCAGAGGTTCAGGGGGCTCTACTGAAGCTTTCTTT	CATSRGSGGSTEAFF
TRBV2	TRBD1	TRBJ2-1	NA	TGTGCCAGCGGGTGGGACAGCTCCTACAATGAGCAGTTCTTC	CASGWDSSYNEQFF
TRBV6-5	TRBD2	TRBJ2-1	NA	TGTGCCAGCAGTCACGGGACTAGCGGGAGGGAGCAGTTCTTC	CASSHGTSGREQFF
TRBV11-2	NA	TRBJ2-7	NA	TGTGCCAGCAGCTTAGCGGTAGCGGTGAGAAACGAGCAGTACTTC	CASSLAVAVRNEQYF
TRBV28	NA	TRBJ2-7	NA	TGTGCCAGCAGTTTATTCGGGTCCCCTCCCTACGAGCAGTACTTC	CASSLFGSPPYEQYF
TRBV2	TRBD2	TRBJ2-3	NA	TGTGCCAGCAGACTAACTAGCGGGGGGGACAAGCAGTATTTT	CASRLTSGGDKQYF
TRBV19	NA	TRBJ1-6	NA	TGTGCCAGTAGTATAAGTCCAGGGGAAGGCTCACCCCTCCACTTT	CASSISPGEGSPLHF
TRBV6-5	NA	TRBJ1-5	NA	TGTGCCAGCGGAAAGGGGGGGGCCAATCAGCCCCAGCATTTT	CASGKGGANQPQHF
TRBV27	NA	TRBJ2-5	NA	TGTGCCAGCAGTTTAGATGCGGGGGCCCGCGGGAAGACCCAGTACTTC	CASSLDAGARGKTQYF
TRBV19	NA	TRBJ2-3	NA	TGTGCCAGTAGTATAGATCGAGGAGTGACGCAGTATTTT	CASSIDRGVTQYF
TRBV9	TRBD2	TRBJ2-7	NA	TGTGCCAGCAGCGCTACTAGCGGGGCCACCTACGAGCAGTACTTC	CASSATSGATYEQYF
TRBV5-4	TRBD1	TRBJ1-4	NA	TGTGCCAGCAGCTTGGCCGGGACAGGGGATGAAAAACTGTTTTTT	CASSLAGTGDEKLFF
TRBV20-1	NA	TRBJ1-1	once	TGCAGTGCCGAGGGGACAGAAGCTTTCTTT	CSAEGTEAFF
TRBV2	NA	TRBJ1-3	NA	TGTGCCAGCGAATACAGGGATTACTCTGGAAACACCATATATTTT	CASEYRDYSGNTIYF
TRBV9	NA	TRBJ2-7	NA	TGTGCCAGCAGCGTAGAGCCAGGCGGGACCTACGAGCAGTACTTC	CASSVEPGGTYEQYF
TRBV29-1	NA	TRBJ1-2	NA	TGCAGCGTTGAGCGGAGCTATGGCTACACCTTC	CSVERSYGYTF
TRBV5-1	NA	TRBJ2-3	many	TGCGCCACAAGAGGACACCTCACCACAGATACGCAGTATTTT	CATRGHLTTDTQYF
TRBV5-4	NA	TRBJ1-1	few	TGTGCCAGCAGCTTCGGCAGGGGAGACACTGAAGCTTTCTTT	CASSFGRGDTEAFF
TRBV7-9	TRBD2	TRBJ2-5	NA	TGTGCCAGCAGCTTAGTTCTAGCGGGGCAAGAGACCCAGTACTTC	CASSLVLAGQETQYF
TRBV5-1	TRBD2	TRBJ2-2	NA	TGCGCCAGCAGCAGGGAATCTAGCGGGACCGGGGAGCTGTTTTTT	CASSRESSGTGELFF
TRBV14	TRBD1	TRBJ1-1	once	TGTGCCAGCAGCCCGACAGGGTTTGAAGCTTTCTTT	CASSPTGFEAFF
TRBV15	NA	TRBJ2-1	NA	TGTGCCACCAGCGCAGGGGACAGAAAGGGAGGCAATGAGCAGTTCTTC	CATSAGDRKGGNEQFF
TRBV6-1	NA	TRBJ1-3	NA	TGTGCCAGCAGCCCCGGTGGTGGTGGAAACACCATATATTTT	CASSPGGGGNTIYF
TRBV7-2	TRBD2	TRBJ2-5	few	TGTGCCAGCAGCTCCCTTCCGGGGGGTACCCAGTACTTC	CASSSLPGGTQYF
TRBV6-1	TRBD1	TRBJ1-1	few	TGTGCCAGTGCCGGGACAGGGGGCGGTGAAGCTTTCTTT	CASAGTGGGEAFF
TRBV6-1	NA	TRBJ2-2	once	TGTGCCAGCAGTGAAAGAGACACCGGGGAGCTGTTTTTT	CASSERDTGELFF
TRBV5-4	NA	TRBJ1-6	NA	TGTGCCAGCAGCTCGGAGCGGGGGCTTTCACCCCTCCACTTT	CASSSERGLSPLHF
TRBV19	TRBD1	TRBJ1-1	NA	TGTGCCAGTAGTTCGGGACAGGGCGGGAACACTGAAGCTTTCTTT	CASSSGQGGNTEAFF
TRBV5-6	TRBD1	TRBJ2-7	NA	TGTGCCAGCAGCCCCATTAGGGCCGGGACAGGGGTTTACGAGCAGTACTTC	CASSPIRAGTGVYEQYF
TRBV27	NA	TRBJ1-1	NA	TGTGCCAGCAGTTTGGGGGCGCGGGCGACTGAAGCTTTCTTT	CASSLGARATEAFF
TRBV5-1	NA	TRBJ1-1	NA	TGCGCCAGCAGCTTGTCGCGCGGCAACACTGAAGCTTTCTTT	CASSLSRGNTEAFF
TRBV7-2	NA	TRBJ2-7	NA	TGTGCCAGCAGCTTAAAGGGGTTCGAGCAGTACTTC	CASSLKGFEQYF
TRBV9	TRBD1	TRBJ2-3	NA	TGTGCCAGCAGCGTAGGGGGGACAGGGGTGGATACGCAGTATTTT	CASSVGGTGVDTQYF
TRBV5-8	NA	TRBJ1-1	NA	TGTGCCAGCAGCTTTCAAGGGGGAAAGAACACTGAAGCTTTCTTT	CASSFQGGKNTEAFF
TRBV19	NA	TRBJ1-4	NA	TGTGCCAGTAGTATGGGGACACGCAATGAAAAACTGTTTTTT	CASSMGTRNEKLFF
TRBV27	NA	TRBJ2-7	NA	TGTGCCAGCAGTTCACGGTCCTACGAGCAGTACTTC	CASSSRSYEQYF
TRBV7-2	NA	TRBJ2-7	once	TGTGCCAGCAGCCCAACAGGGAAGGCCTACGAGCAGTACTTC	CASSPTGKAYEQYF
TRBV9	NA	TRBJ1-1	few	TGTGCCAGCAGCGTATTAGGGACTTCTGAAGCTTTCTTT	CASSVLGTSEAFF
TRBV7-8	TRBD2	TRBJ2-5	NA	TGTGCCAGCAGCTTAGTGCGGGGGAAAGAGACCCAGTACTTC	CASSLVRGKETQYF
TRBV2	NA	TRBJ2-1	NA	TGTGCTGGGAGGCGGCGGTCGTCCTACAATGAGCAGTTCTTC	CAGRRRSSYNEQFF
TRBV7-3	NA	TRBJ2-5	NA	TGTGCCAGCAGCCCCACAGGGAGCCAAGAGACCCAGTACTTC	CASSPTGSQETQYF
TRBV4-3	NA	TRBJ2-3	NA	TGCGCCAGCCGTGGGGTAGGAGGGGAAGGGACAGATACGCAGTATTTT	CASRGVGGEGTDTQYF
TRBV5-5	TRBD1	TRBJ2-1	NA	TGTGCCAGCAGCGCCGGGACAGGGTTCTACAATGAGCAGTTCTTC	CASSAGTGFYNEQFF